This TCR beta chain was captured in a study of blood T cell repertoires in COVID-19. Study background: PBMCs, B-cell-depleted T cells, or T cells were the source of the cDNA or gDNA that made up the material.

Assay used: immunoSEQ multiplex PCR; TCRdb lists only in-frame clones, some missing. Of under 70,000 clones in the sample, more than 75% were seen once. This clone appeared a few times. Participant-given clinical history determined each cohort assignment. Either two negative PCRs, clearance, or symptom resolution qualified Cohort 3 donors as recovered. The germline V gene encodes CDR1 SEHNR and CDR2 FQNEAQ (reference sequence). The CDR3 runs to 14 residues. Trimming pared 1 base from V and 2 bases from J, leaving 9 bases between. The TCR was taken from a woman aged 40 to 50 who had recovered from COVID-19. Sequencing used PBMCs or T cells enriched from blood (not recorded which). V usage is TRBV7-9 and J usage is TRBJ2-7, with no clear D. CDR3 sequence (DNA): TGTGCCAGCAGCTTAGTCAGGTCCCCCTACGAGCAGTACTTC. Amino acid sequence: CASSLVRSPYEQYF. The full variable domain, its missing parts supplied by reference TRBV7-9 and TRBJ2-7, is DTGVSQNPRHKITKRGQNVTFRCDPISEHNRLYWYRQTLGQGPEFLTYFQNEAQLEKSRLLSDRFSAERPKGSFSTLEIQRTEQGDSAMYLCASSLVRSPYEQYFGPGTRLTVT.